The text below deals with one T cell receptor beta chain. The sample comes from a study of prognosis after radiotherapy for stage I lung cancer. Whole-study context: There were about seven patients whose tumors were squamous cell carcinoma and 12 to 13 whose tumors were adenocarcinoma. Therapy given concurrently with stereotactic body radiotherapy reached no patient.

Blood draws of roughly 6 milliliters of peripheral blood occurred at each of two time points. TCR beta CDR3 amplification from genomic DNA was performed by two-round multiplex PCR. First-round PCR employed TRBV- and TRBJ-specific primers for each gene. MiXCR, run by TCRdb on the multiplex PCR reads, gives a single entry per CDR3 protein. The top ten clones hold 30% to 35% of a sample with 15,000 to 20,000 distinct CDR3 sequences, 50% of them seen once. This sample comprised PBMCs, obtained before or after stereotactic body radiation therapy (not recorded which). The clonotype comes from a donor at least 50 years old with non-small cell lung cancer.

This CDR3 is CASSITGPGTAVRPQHF. CDR3 DNA sequence: TGTGCCAGTAGTATAACAGGCCCCGGTACCGCAGTTCGGCCCCAGCATTTT. The gene calls are TRBV19 and TRBJ1-5; possible D gene TRBD1, 5 bases. Germline CDR1 LNHDA, CDR2 SQIVND (reference sequence). Trimming took off 2 bases at V and 9 bases at J, with 23 bases between the two ends. This CDR3 has 17 residues. Complete variable domain (other parts from reference TRBV19 and TRBJ1-5): DGGITQSPKYLFRKEGQNVTLSCEQNLNHDAMYWYRQDPGQGLRLIYYSQIVNDFQKGDIAEGYSVSREKKESFPLTVTSAQKNPTAFYLCASSITGPGTAVRPQHFGDGTRLSIL.